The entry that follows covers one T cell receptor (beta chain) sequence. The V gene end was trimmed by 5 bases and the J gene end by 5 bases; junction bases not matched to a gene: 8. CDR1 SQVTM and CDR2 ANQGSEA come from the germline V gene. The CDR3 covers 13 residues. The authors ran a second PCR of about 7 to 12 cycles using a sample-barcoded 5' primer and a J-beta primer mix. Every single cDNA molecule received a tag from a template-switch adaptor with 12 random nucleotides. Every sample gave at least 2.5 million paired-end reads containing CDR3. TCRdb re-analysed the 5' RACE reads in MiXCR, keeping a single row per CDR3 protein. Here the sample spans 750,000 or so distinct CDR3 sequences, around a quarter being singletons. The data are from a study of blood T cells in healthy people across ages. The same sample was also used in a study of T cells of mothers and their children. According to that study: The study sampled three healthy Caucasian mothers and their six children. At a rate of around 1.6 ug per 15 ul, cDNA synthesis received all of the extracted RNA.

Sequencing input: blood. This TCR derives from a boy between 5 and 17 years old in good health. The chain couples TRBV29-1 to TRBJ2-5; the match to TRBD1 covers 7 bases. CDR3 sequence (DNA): TGCAGCGTTCAGGGGGTTTTTGTGGAGACCCAGTACTTC. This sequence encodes CSVQGVFVETQYF. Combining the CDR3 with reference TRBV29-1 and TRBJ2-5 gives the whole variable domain SAVISQKPSRDICQRGTSLTIQCQVDSQVTMMFWYRQQPGQSLTLIATANQGSEATYESGFVIDKFPISRPNLTFSTLTVSNMSPEDSSIYLCSVQGVFVETQYFGPGTRLLVL.